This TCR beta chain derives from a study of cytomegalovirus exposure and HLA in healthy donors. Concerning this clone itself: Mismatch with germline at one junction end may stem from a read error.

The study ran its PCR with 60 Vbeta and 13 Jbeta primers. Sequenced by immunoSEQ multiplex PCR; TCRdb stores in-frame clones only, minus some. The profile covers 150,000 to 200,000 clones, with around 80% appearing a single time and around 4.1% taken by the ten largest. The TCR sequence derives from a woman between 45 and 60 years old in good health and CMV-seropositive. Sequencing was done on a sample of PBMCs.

The CDR3 is CASSLAANYEQYF. DNA of the CDR3: TGTGCTAGCAGCTTAGCTGCGAACTACGAGCAGTACTTC. V gene TRBV7-7 combines with J gene TRBJ2-7, with unresolved D. The germline V gene encodes CDR1 SSHAT and CDR2 FNYEAQ (reference sequence). The CDR3 contains 13 residues.